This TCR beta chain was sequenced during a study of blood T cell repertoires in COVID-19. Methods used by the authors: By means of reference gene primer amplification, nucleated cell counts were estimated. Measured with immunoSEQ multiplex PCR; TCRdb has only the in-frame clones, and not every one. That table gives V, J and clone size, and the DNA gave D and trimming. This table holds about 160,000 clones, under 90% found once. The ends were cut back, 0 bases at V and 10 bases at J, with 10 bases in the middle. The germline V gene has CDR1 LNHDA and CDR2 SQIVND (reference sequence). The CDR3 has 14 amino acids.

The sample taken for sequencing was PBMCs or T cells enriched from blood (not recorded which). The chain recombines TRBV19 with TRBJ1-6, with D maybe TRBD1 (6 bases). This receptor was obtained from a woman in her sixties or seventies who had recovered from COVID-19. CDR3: CASSIEGGGSPLHF. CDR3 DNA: TGTGCCAGTAGTATAGAAGGGGGAGGGTCACCCCTCCACTTT.